This T cell receptor beta chain was obtained from a study of shared clonotypes between healthy human individuals. A single count supports this clone. Antigen specificity is unknown. Each cell subset's genomic DNA was divided evenly among several immunoSEQ plates. Measured with immunoSEQ multiplex PCR; TCRdb has only the in-frame clones, and not every one. This sample has about 480,000 clones, with more than 65% found just once. Germline V gene sequence: CDR1 SGHNT, CDR2 YYREEE (reference sequence). Trimming took 3 bases from V and 14 from J, leaving 17 bases between them. The CDR3 has 12 amino acids. The study's findings and limits: Donor clonotype sharing was expected to depend on sequencing depth. A limitation of the genetic and exposure-history diversity represented arose from few donors.

Sequencing input: PBMCs. The sequence came from a woman between 35 and 50 years old in good health. Some clones in this sample may be carry-over from other donors' samples. The gene calls are TRBV5-4 and TRBJ2-5; D might be TRBD2 (5 bases). CDR3 coding DNA: TGTGCCAGCAGCTCTATCCAAAGCGGCCCATACTTC. The encoded protein is CASSSIQSGPYF.